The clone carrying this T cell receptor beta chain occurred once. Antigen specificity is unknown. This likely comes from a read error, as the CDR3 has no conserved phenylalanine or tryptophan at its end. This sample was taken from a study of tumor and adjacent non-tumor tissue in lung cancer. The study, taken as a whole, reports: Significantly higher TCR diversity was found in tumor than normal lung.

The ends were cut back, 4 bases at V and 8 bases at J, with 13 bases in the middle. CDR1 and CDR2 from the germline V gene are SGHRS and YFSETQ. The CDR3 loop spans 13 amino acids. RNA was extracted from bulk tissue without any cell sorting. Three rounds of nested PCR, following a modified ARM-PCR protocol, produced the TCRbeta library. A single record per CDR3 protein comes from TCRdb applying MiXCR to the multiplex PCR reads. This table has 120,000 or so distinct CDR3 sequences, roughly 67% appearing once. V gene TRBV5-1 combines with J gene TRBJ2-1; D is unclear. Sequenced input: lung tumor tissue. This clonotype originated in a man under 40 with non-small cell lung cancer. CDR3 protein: CASSKTGGDEQFL. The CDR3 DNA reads TGCGCCAGCAGCAAAACCGGTGGCGATGAGCAGTTCCTC.